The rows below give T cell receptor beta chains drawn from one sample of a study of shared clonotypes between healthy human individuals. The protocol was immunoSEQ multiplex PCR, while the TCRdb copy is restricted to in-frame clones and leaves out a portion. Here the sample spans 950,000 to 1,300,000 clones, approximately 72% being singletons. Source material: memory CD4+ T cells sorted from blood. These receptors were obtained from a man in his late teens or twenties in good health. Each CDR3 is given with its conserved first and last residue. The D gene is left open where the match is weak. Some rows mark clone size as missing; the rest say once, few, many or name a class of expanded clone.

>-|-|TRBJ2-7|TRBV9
CASSSSPGTGAYEQYF
TGTGCCAGCAGCTCGAGCCCGGGAACGGGTGCCTACGAGCAGTACTTC
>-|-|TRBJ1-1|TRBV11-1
CASSQQGITEAFF
TGTGCCAGCAGCCAGCAGGGTATAACTGAAGCTTTCTTT
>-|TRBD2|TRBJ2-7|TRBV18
CASSPPRSGVAYEQYF
TGTGCCAGCTCACCACCAAGGAGCGGGGTCGCCTACGAGCAGTACTTC
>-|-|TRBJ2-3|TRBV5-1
CASSRTATAGVSTDTQYF
TGCGCCAGCAGCAGGACAGCCACTGCTGGTGTTAGCACAGATACGCAGTATTTT
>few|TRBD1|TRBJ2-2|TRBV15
CATSSRQGGTGELFF
TGTGCCACCAGCTCCCGACAGGGGGGCACCGGGGAGCTGTTTTTT
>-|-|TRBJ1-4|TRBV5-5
CASSLVSGPREKLFF
TGTGCCAGCAGCTTGGTTTCGGGGCCGCGTGAAAAACTGTTTTTT
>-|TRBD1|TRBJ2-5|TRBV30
CAWSVGTGGLGQYF
TGTGCCTGGAGTGTTGGGACAGGGGGGCTCGGGCAGTACTTC
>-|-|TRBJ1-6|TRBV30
CAWRLGARGSPLHF
TGTGCCTGGAGATTAGGGGCGCGGGGTTCACCCCTCCACTTT
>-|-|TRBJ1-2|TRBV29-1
CSVGPNNYGYTF
TGCAGCGTGGGCCCCAATAACTATGGCTACACCTTC
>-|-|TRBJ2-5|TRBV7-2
CASSSRLGDSGTQYF
TGTGCCAGCAGCTCCCGACTAGGAGATAGTGGGACCCAGTACTTC
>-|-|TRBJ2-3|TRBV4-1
CASSQDMVGTDTQYF
TGCGCCAGCAGCCAAGATATGGTAGGCACAGATACGCAGTATTTT
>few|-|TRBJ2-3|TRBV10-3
CAISEPLAGDTQYF
TGTGCCATCAGTGAGCCTCTAGCCGGGGATACGCAGTATTTT
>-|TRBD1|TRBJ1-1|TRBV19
CASSIDPGQGPNSGLTAFF
TGTGCCAGTAGTATAGACCCCGGACAGGGTCCGAATTCTGGGCTTACCGCTTTCTTT
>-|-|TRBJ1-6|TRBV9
CASSVGQATSPLHF
TGTGCCAGCAGCGTAGGCCAGGCCACCTCACCCCTCCACTTT
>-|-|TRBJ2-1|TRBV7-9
CASSPPPTYNEQFF
TGTGCCAGCAGTCCCCCCCCGACCTACAATGAGCAGTTCTTC
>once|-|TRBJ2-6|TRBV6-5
CASSYYGSGANVLTF
TGTGCCAGCAGTTACTACGGGTCTGGGGCCAACGTCCTGACTTTC
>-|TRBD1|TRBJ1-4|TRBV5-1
CASSLVGTGNEKLFF
TGCGCCAGCAGCTTGGTAGGGACAGGGAACGAAAAACTGTTTTTT